The clone carrying this TCR beta chain came up many times. Its matching antigen is unknown. A universal primer site came from template switching; cDNA carried unique molecular identifiers. TCRdb redid the calling of the 5' RACE reads with MiXCR, one entry per CDR3 protein. The repertoire holds some 500,000 distinct CDR3 sequences, with 13% to 15% as singletons. CDR3 length: 16 amino acids. Trimming left V 4 bases short and J 4 bases short, with 20 bases between. Germline assignment: CDR1 SGHRS and CDR2 YFSETQ. These data originate in a study of identical twins. General study results and limits: Zero-insertion findings could be partly confounded by invariant cells (MAIT and iNKT cells). The conclusions drew on cross-sectional statistical analysis instead of tracking the same donors. Low generation-probability sequences were in excess among twin-shared out-of-frame alpha sequences.

These same data were also listed under a study on yellow fever vaccine responses in identical twins.

The rearrangement uses TRBV5-1 and TRBJ2-5, with D perhaps being TRBD1 or TRBD2 (5 bases each). The sample taken for sequencing was CD4+ T cells sorted from blood. This receptor was taken from a woman aged 18-30 years in good health. CDR3 residues: CASSRGLPGIVETQYF. The CDR3 DNA reads as TGCGCCAGCAGCAGGGGCCTGCCGGGAATAGTAGAGACCCAGTACTTC.